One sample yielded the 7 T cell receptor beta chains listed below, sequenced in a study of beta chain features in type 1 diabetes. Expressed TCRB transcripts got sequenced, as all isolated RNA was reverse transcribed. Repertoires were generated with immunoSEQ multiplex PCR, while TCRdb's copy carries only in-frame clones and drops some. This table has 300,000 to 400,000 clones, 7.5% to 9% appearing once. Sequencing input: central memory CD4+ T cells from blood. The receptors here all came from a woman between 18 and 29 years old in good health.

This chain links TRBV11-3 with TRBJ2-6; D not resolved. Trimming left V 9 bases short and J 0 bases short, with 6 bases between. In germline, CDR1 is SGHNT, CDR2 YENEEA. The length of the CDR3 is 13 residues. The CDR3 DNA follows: TGTGCCAGAGACCTCTCTGGGGCCAACGTCCTGACTTTC. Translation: CARDLSGANVLTF.

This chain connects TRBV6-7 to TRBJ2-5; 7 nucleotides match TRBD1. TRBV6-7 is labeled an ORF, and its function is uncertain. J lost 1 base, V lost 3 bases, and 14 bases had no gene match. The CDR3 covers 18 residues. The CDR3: CASSYSTGNEDLQETQYF. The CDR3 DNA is TGTGCCAGCAGTTATTCGACAGGGAACGAAGATCTCCAAGAGACCCAGTACTTC.

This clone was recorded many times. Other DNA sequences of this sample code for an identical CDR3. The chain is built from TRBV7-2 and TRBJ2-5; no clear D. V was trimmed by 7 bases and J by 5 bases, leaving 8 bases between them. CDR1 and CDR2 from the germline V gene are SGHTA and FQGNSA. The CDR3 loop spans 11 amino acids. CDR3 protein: CASTVGETQYF. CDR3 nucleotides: TGTGCCAGCACCGTCGGGGAGACCCAGTACTTC.

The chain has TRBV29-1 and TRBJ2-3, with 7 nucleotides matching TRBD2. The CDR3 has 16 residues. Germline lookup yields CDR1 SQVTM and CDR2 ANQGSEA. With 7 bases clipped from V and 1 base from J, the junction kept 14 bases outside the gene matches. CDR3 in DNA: TGCAGCGCGGCGGGGGTTTTGGACGAAGGCACAGATACGCAGTATTTT. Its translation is CSAAGVLDEGTDTQYF.

CDR3 DNA: TGTGCCACCAGCAGAGAAAGTTTGCAGCCCCAGCATTTT. As protein: CATSRESLQPQHF. This rearrangement joins TRBV15 to TRBJ1-5; D gene ambiguous. Between the trimmed V and J ends, which lost 0 bases and 7 bases, there was a span of 7 bases. This CDR3 spans 13 amino acids. Germline V gene data show CDR1 as LNHNV and CDR2 as YYDKDF (reference sequence).

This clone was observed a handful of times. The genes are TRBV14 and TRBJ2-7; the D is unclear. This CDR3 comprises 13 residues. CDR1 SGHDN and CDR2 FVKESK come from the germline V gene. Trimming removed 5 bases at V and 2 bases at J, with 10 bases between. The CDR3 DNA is TGTGCCAGCAGCGTGAGTCCCCCCTACGAGCAGTACTTC. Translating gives CASSVSPPYEQYF. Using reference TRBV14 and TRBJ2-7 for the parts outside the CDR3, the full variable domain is EAGVTQFPSHSVIEKGQTVTLRCDPISGHDNLYWYRRVMGKEIKFLLHFVKESKQDESGMPNNRFLAERTGGTYSTLKVQPAELEDSGVYFCASSVSPPYEQYFGPGTRLTVT.

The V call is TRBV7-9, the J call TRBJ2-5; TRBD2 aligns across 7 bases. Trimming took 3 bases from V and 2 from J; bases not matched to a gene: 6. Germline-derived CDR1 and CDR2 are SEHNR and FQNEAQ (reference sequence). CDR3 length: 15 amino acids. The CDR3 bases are TGTGCCAGCAGCTTCGGCCCTAGCGGACAAGAGACCCAGTACTTC. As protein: CASSFGPSGQETQYF.